The clone carrying this T cell receptor (beta chain) was observed a single time. Its antigen is not identified. Using immunoSEQ multiplex PCR, the repertoire was profiled, and TCRdb retains in-frame clones only, with some absent. This table holds 90,000 to 120,000 clones, around 89% found once. The data were taken from a study of T cell responses to AZD1222 COVID-19 vaccine. The study, taken as a whole, reports: Spike-spanning, vaccine-associated CD4 TCRs were dominant at 160-218 and 743-854.

Sequenced material: peripheral blood, taken on day 0 of AZD1222 vaccination. The clonotype comes from an adult in good health.

This chain's CDR3 is CASSFRGNTEAFF. CDR3 in DNA: TGTGCCAGCAGCTTTCGGGGTAACACTGAAGCTTTCTTT. This chain joins TRBV5-4 and TRBJ1-1; D call uncertain. CDR3 length equals 13 residues. Germline V gives CDR1 SGHNT, CDR2 YYREEE (reference sequence). The ends were cut back, 2 bases at V and 2 bases at J, with 7 bases in the middle.